Below are 32 T cell receptor beta chains sequenced from a single sample in a study of blood T cell repertoires in COVID-19 (dated by TCRdb to 2019 to 2021). The library was made by the immunoSEQ multiplex PCR assay. Sourced from immuneACCESS, this table was stored by TCRdb with only in-frame sequences that have V and J called. A share of the clones is absent; for the studies checked, an unresolved V gene accounts for under half, and the remainder has no known explanation. The table for this sample lists around 70,000 clones; about 90% of them were counted only once. The ten largest clonotypes hold about 6% of the sample. What was sequenced was peripheral blood. Receptors originate from a human donor in a cohort sampled during active COVID-19.

CDR3 protein: CASSAPGVTQYF. CDR3 DNA: TGTGCCAGCAGTGCCCCAGGTGTTACGCAGTATTTT. The V call is TRBV27, the J call TRBJ2-3; D is ambiguous. Trimming left V 5 bases short and J 8 bases short, with 11 bases between. The CDR3 is made up of 12 amino acids. Germline assignment: CDR1 MNHEY and CDR2 SMNVEV (reference sequence).

The chain combines TRBV6-2 or TRBV6-3 with TRBJ2-2; D remains ambiguous. CDR1 and CDR2 (germline): MNHEY, SVGEGT. V was shortened by 0 bases and J by 3 bases, with 11 bases between the two germline ends. The length of the CDR3 is 16 residues. DNA for the CDR3: TGTGCCAGCAGTTACTCTGTAGAGGAATACACCGGGGAGCTGTTTTTT. Amino acid sequence: CASSYSVEEYTGELFF.

J is TRBJ1-4 and V is TRBV6-1; 9 bases map to TRBD1. Germline assignment: CDR1 MNHNS and CDR2 SASEGT. The V segment lost 0 bases and the J segment 6 bases; nucleotides outside the gene matches: 5. The CDR3 length is 16 residues. CDR3: CASSEATGQGYEKLFF. The CDR3 coding sequence is TGTGCCAGCAGTGAAGCCACGGGACAGGGATATGAAAAACTGTTTTTT.

The chain carries TRBV5-6 and TRBJ1-3; D unresolved. The CDR3 spans 14 residues. Germline V gives CDR1 SGHDT, CDR2 YYEEEE. Trimming pared 4 bases from V and 4 bases from J, leaving 12 bases between. CDR3 loop: CASSREEGGNTIYF. CDR3 DNA: TGTGCCAGCAGCCGGGAGGAAGGCGGAAACACCATATATTTT. Supplemented by reference TRBV5-6 and TRBJ1-3, the full variable domain reads DAGVTQSPTHLIKTRGQQVTLRCSPKSGHDTVSWYQQALGQGPQFIFQYYEEEERQRGNFPDRFSGHQFPNYSSELNVNALLLGDSALYLCASSREEGGNTIYFGEGSWLTVV.

This chain connects TRBV5-4 to TRBJ1-2; 7 nucleotides match TRBD1. This CDR3 comprises 16 residues. CDR1 is SGHNT, CDR2 YYREEE, per germline (reference sequence). The ends lost 5 bases at V and 5 bases at J; junction bases unmatched: 15. CDR3 nucleotides: TGTGCCAGCAGGATCACTTTTGTTGGGACAGCATATGGCTACACCTTC. As protein: CASRITFVGTAYGYTF.

The chain uses TRBV6-5 and TRBJ2-7; perhaps TRBD2 as D (5 bases). Germline-derived CDR1 and CDR2 are MNHEY and SVGAGI. V lost 2 bases and J 6 bases, leaving 17 bases between the germline ends. The CDR3 runs 15 residues. The CDR3, as DNA: TGTGCCAGCAGTTACGAGATTAACCGGGCGGGCGAGCAGTACTTC. It specifies CASSYEINRAGEQYF.

In DNA form, the CDR3 reads TGTGCCAGCAGACACGACAGGGTTGGAGAGACCCAGTACTTC. As protein: CASRHDRVGETQYF. The V call is TRBV6-5, the J call TRBJ2-5; 7 positions agree with TRBD1. V shed 6 bases, J shed 4 bases, and the junction held 8 bases outside the gene matches. CDR1 and CDR2 from the germline V gene are MNHEY and SVGAGI. The CDR3 spans 14 residues.

J is TRBJ2-1 and V is TRBV5-1; D is possibly TRBD2 (6 bases). The length of the CDR3 is 12 residues. Per germline, CDR1 SGHRS and CDR2 YFSETQ. The V end was cut by 7 bases, the J end by 3 bases, with 8 bases between. The CDR3 region is CASGGNYNEQFF. CDR3 nucleotide sequence: TGCGCCAGCGGGGGGAACTACAATGAGCAGTTCTTC. Complete variable domain (other parts from reference TRBV5-1 and TRBJ2-1): KAGVTQTPRYLIKTRGQQVTLSCSPISGHRSVSWYQQTPGQGLQFLFEYFSETQRNKGNFPGRFSGRQFSNSRSEMNVSTLELGDSALYLCASGGNYNEQFFGPGTRLTVL.

The chain links TRBV3-1 (or the pseudogene TRBV3-2) to TRBJ1-5, with D possibly TRBD1 on 6 matching bases. Germline loops: CDR1 LGHDT, CDR2 YNNKEL (reference sequence). CDR3 length: 15 amino acids. V lost 1 base and J 4 bases, leaving 11 bases between the germline ends. CDR3 in DNA: TGTGCCAGCAGCCAAGCCTCCCAGGGGAATCAGCCCCAGCATTTT. It is translated as CASSQASQGNQPQHF.

This chain joins TRBV2 and TRBJ1-2, with 8 bases aligning to TRBD1. CDR1 SNHLY and CDR2 FYNNEI come from the germline V gene. The CDR3 covers 13 residues. V lost 3 bases and J lost 10; bases outside the gene matches: 7. The CDR3 region has the DNA TGTGCCAGCAGTGATAACCGACAGGGGACCTACACCTTC. It translates to CASSDNRQGTYTF.

The gene calls are TRBV2 and TRBJ2-1; possibly TRBD2 for D (7 bases). The CDR3 length is 15 residues. V was trimmed by 2 bases and J by 4 bases, leaving 12 bases between them. Germline V gene data show CDR1 as SNHLY and CDR2 as FYNNEI. CDR3 bases: TGTGCCAGCAGTGAATGGAGGGGGGGGTACAATGAGCAGTTCTTC. Translated: CASSEWRGGYNEQFF.

J is TRBJ2-7 and V is TRBV6-2 or TRBV6-3; 7 bases match TRBD2. Per the germline V gene, CDR1 is MNHEY and CDR2 is SVGEGT. This CDR3 comprises 17 residues. V shed 0 bases, J shed 7 bases, and the junction held 15 bases outside the gene matches. CDR3 sequence reads: CASSYSLAGPGIWEQYF. The CDR3 region has the DNA TGTGCCAGCAGTTACTCTTTAGCGGGTCCGGGCATATGGGAGCAGTACTTC.

The chain combines TRBV9 with TRBJ2-1; 8 positions agree with TRBD1. V trimming: 7 bases; J trimming: 3 bases; junction bases outside the gene matches: 9. Germline V gene lookup returns CDR1 SGDLS and CDR2 YYNGEE. The length of the CDR3 is 15 residues. CDR3 region: CASGGGTGFYNEQFF. The CDR3 region has the DNA TGTGCCAGCGGAGGGGGGACAGGTTTCTACAATGAGCAGTTCTTC.

A few counts support this clone. This chain connects TRBV5-1 to TRBJ1-2, with 7 bases aligning to TRBD1. Germline values: CDR1 SGHRS, CDR2 YFSETQ. V gave up 0 bases and J gave up 4 bases; unmatched junction bases: 3. The CDR3 extends over 14 amino acids. The CDR3 DNA follows: TGCGCCAGCAGCTTGGGGGGACAGAGCTATGGCTACACCTTC. It specifies CASSLGGQSYGYTF.

The sample holds one count of this clone. The genes are TRBV6-5 and TRBJ1-5; TRBD1 is a possible D gene (6 bases). V shed 6 bases and J shed 6 bases, with 12 bases lying between them. CDR3 length: 13 residues. Germline V gene sequence: CDR1 MNHEY, CDR2 SVGAGI. The CDR3 DNA reads as TGTGCCAGCAGCCCCCAGGGGCTTCAGCCCCAGCATTTT. Its protein product is CASSPQGLQPQHF.

The gene calls are TRBV6-5 and TRBJ2-7, with a tentative D call TRBD2 (7 bases). The V end was cut by 6 bases, the J end by 2 bases, with 8 bases between. This CDR3 has 12 residues. CDR1 and CDR2 from the germline V gene are MNHEY and SVGAGI. The CDR3 spells CASRGGAYEQYF. The CDR3 DNA is TGTGCCAGCAGAGGGGGGGCCTACGAGCAGTACTTC.

The CDR3 sequence is CASSQERSSSYEQYF. The DNA of the CDR3 is TGTGCCAGCAGCCAAGAAAGGTCTAGTAGCTACGAGCAGTACTTC. The chain employs TRBV4-2 and TRBJ2-7; no clear D. Germline V gives CDR1 LGHNA, CDR2 YNFKEQ. There are 15 residues in the CDR3. The V end lost 0 bases, the J end lost 3 bases, and 12 bases lay between the germline ends.

The V gene is TRBV5-1, the J gene TRBJ1-2; no reliable D call. Germline V gene lookup returns CDR1 SGHRS and CDR2 YFSETQ. This CDR3 spans 13 amino acids. Trimming took 1 base from V and 4 from J, leaving 8 bases between them. The CDR3, as DNA: TGCGCCAGCAGCTTGCAAAGTAGCTATGGCTACACCTTC. It yields the protein CASSLQSSYGYTF.

This clone was seen once. The chain combines TRBV9 with TRBJ2-1, with 11 bases identical to TRBD1. V trimming: 3 bases; J trimming: 6 bases; junction bases outside the gene matches: 5. Looked up from germline, CDR1 is SGDLS and CDR2 is YYNGEE. The CDR3 runs to 15 residues. As DNA, the CDR3 is TGTGCCAGCAGCGGAGGGACAGGGGGGGTCAATGAGCAGTTCTTC. Protein product: CASSGGTGGVNEQFF. Full variable domain (outside the CDR3, taken from reference TRBV9 and TRBJ2-1): DSGVTQTPKHLITATGQRVTLRCSPRSGDLSVYWYQQSLDQGLQFLIQYYNGEERAKGNILERFSAQQFPDLHSELNLSSLELGDSALYFCASSGGTGGVNEQFFGPGTRLTVL.

This rearrangement joins TRBV4-1 to TRBJ2-7; 7 bases match TRBD2. Germline CDR1 reads MGHRA; CDR2 reads YSYEKL. Losses at the gene ends were 3 bases for V and 0 bases for J; bases not matched to a gene: 11. This CDR3 comprises 17 residues. CDR3 sequence (DNA): TGCGCCAGCAGCCAGGTGATAAGCGGGATACACTCCTACGAGCAGTACTTC. It yields the protein CASSQVISGIHSYEQYF.

Only one count was recorded for this clone. The chain links TRBV10-3 to TRBJ2-7; a possible D gene is TRBD1 (6 bases). This CDR3 region has 15 residues. Germline CDR1 reads ENHRY; CDR2 reads SYGVKD. Trimming shortened V by 4 bases and J by 5 bases, and 18 bases separated the two germline ends. The CDR3 DNA reads TGTGCCATCAGTGTGTTGACAGGTCCGGGGAACGAGCAGTACTTC. This sequence encodes CAISVLTGPGNEQYF.

The CDR3 reads CASSLTSGGADEQFF. CDR3 bases: TGTGCCAGCAGCTTAACTAGCGGGGGGGCAGATGAGCAGTTCTTC. The chain uses TRBV7-3 and TRBJ2-1, with 11 positions matching TRBD2. The CDR3 length is 15 residues. The V and J ends lost 0 bases and 8 bases, in that order; junction bases with no gene match: 3. Per germline, CDR1 SGHTA and CDR2 FQGTGA. Variable domain in full (rest from reference TRBV7-3 and TRBJ2-1): GAGVSQTPSNKVTEKGKYVELRCDPISGHTALYWYRQSLGQGPEFLIYFQGTGAADDSGLPNDRFFAVRPEGSVSTLKIQRTERGDSAVYLCASSLTSGGADEQFFGPGTRLTVL.

In DNA, the CDR3 is TGCGCCAGCAGCAGGAACAGGGATCCGTCCTACAATGAGCAGTTCTTC. Translating gives CASSRNRDPSYNEQFF. This rearrangement joins TRBV5-1 to TRBJ2-1; TRBD1 might be the D (6 bases). The V end was cut by 4 bases, the J end by 1 base, with 15 bases between. Looked up from germline, CDR1 is SGHRS and CDR2 is YFSETQ. CDR3 size: 16 residues.

The chain has TRBV5-8 and TRBJ1-5, with 10 bases aligning to TRBD1. Trimming at V came to 7 bases and at J to 3 bases, leaving 16 bases not matched to a gene. This CDR3 spans 18 amino acids. Germline CDR1 and CDR2: SGHTS and YDEGEE. CDR3 in amino acids: CASGPGQGTNRFNQPQHF. The CDR3 bases are TGTGCCAGCGGTCCGGGACAGGGGACCAACCGATTCAATCAGCCCCAGCATTTT.

The chain carries TRBV10-3 and TRBJ2-1, with 15 nucleotides matching TRBD2. Trimming took 7 bases from V and 7 from J; bases not matched to a gene: 8. This CDR3 region has 16 residues. The germline gives CDR1 ENHRY, CDR2 SYGVKD. In DNA, the CDR3 is TGTGCCATCAAAAGGGGACTAGCGGGGGGCCCGAATGAGCAGTTCTTC. This codes for CAIKRGLAGGPNEQFF.

The chain employs TRBV19 and TRBJ1-1; perhaps TRBD1 as D (6 bases). The germline gives CDR1 LNHDA, CDR2 SQIVND (reference sequence). This CDR3 contains 17 residues. V was trimmed by 2 bases and J by 6 bases, leaving 22 bases between them. Here the CDR3 reads CASSISSGLRGYSEAFF. CDR3 nucleotide sequence: TGTGCCAGTAGTATAAGCTCAGGTCTAAGGGGGTACTCTGAAGCTTTCTTT.

The chain has TRBV18 and TRBJ1-1; possibly TRBD1 for D (5 bases). V dropped 6 bases and J dropped 3 bases, with 8 bases sitting between them. The CDR3 length is 12 residues. Germline CDR1 and CDR2: KGHSH and LQKENI. The CDR3 DNA is TGTGCCAGCTCGGGGGGGGACACTGAAGCTTTCTTT. Translated: CASSGGDTEAFF.

This clone turned up a few times. The chain uses TRBV3-1 (or the pseudogene TRBV3-2) and TRBJ1-6; D not resolved. V lost 2 bases, J lost 4 bases, and 12 bases lay in between. The germline V gene has CDR1 LGHDT and CDR2 YNNKEL (reference sequence). This CDR3 spans 16 amino acids. The CDR3 bases are TGTGCCAGCAGCCAAACCCAGAACTATTATAATTCACCCCTCCACTTT. This codes for CASSQTQNYYNSPLHF.

The chain links TRBV7-9 to TRBJ1-2; 9 bases agree with TRBD1. V dropped 5 bases and J dropped 6; count of bases not matched to a gene: 4. The V gene's germline CDR1 is SEHNR and CDR2 FQNEAQ (reference sequence). The CDR3 loop spans 13 amino acids. The CDR3 region has the DNA TGTGCCAGCAGCCAACAGGGGGCTCATGGCTACACCTTC. It yields the protein CASSQQGAHGYTF.

J is TRBJ2-2 and V is TRBV18; TRBD1 matches 8 bases. The CDR3 sequence is 15 residues long. CDR1 and CDR2 from the germline V gene are KGHSH and LQKENI. The V segment lost 3 bases and the J segment 2 bases; nucleotides outside the gene matches: 2. The CDR3 DNA follows: TGTGCCAGCTCACCCCAGGGGGCCAACACCGGGGAGCTGTTTTTT. Protein: CASSPQGANTGELFF. The complete variable domain, with remaining parts taken from reference TRBV18 and TRBJ2-2, reads NAGVMQNPRHLVRRRGQEARLRCSPMKGHSHVYWYRQLPEEGLKFMVYLQKENIIDESGMPKERFSAEFPKEGPSILRIQQVVRGDSAAYFCASSPQGANTGELFFGEGSRLTVL.

V and J are TRBV11-2 and TRBJ2-7, with D possibly TRBD2 on 6 matching bases. Germline lookup yields CDR1 SGHAT and CDR2 FQNNGV. The length of the CDR3 is 14 residues. V was trimmed by 5 bases and J by 1 base, leaving 12 bases between them. CDR3 sequence reads: CASSPGEDSYEQYF. The CDR3, as DNA: TGTGCCAGCAGCCCCGGGGAGGATTCCTACGAGCAGTACTTC.

The V gene is TRBV7-2, the J gene TRBJ2-3; 7 nucleotides match TRBD1. From germline, CDR1 is SGHTA and CDR2 FQGNSA. The CDR3 totals 15 residues. V lost 4 bases and J lost 0; bases outside the gene matches: 4. DNA for the CDR3: TGTGCCAGCAGCTCACAGGGGTATAGCACAGATACGCAGTATTTT. This encodes CASSSQGYSTDTQYF.